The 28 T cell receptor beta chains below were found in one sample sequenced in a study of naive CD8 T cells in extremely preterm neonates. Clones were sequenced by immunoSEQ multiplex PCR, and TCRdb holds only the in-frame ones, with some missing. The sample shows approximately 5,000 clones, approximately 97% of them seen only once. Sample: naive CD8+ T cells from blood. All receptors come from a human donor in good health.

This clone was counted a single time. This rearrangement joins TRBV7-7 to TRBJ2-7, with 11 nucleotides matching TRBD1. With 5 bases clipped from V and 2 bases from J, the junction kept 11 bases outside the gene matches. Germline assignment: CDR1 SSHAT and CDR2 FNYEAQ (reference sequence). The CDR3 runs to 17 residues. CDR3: CASSPRVQGQGAYEQYF. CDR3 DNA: TGTGCCAGCAGCCCAAGAGTGCAGGGACAGGGGGCCTACGAGCAGTACTTC.

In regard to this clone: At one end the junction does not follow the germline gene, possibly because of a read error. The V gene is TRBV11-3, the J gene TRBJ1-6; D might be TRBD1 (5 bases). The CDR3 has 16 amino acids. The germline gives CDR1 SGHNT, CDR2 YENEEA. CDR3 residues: CASSLETELYNSPLHF. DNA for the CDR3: TGTGCCAGCAGCCTAGAGACAGAGTTATATAATTCACCCCTCCACTTT.

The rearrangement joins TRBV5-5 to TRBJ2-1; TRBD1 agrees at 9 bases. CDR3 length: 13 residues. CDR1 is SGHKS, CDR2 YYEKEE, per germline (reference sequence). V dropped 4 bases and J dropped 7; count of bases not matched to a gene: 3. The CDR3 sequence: CASSRDRGNEQFF. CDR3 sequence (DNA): TGTGCCAGCAGCCGAGACAGGGGGAATGAGCAGTTCTTC. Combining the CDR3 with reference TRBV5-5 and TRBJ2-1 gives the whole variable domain DAGVTQSPTHLIKTRGQQVTLRCSPISGHKSVSWYQQVLGQGPQFIFQYYEKEERGRGNFPDRFSARQFPNYSSELNVNALLLGDSALYLCASSRDRGNEQFFGPGTRLTVL.

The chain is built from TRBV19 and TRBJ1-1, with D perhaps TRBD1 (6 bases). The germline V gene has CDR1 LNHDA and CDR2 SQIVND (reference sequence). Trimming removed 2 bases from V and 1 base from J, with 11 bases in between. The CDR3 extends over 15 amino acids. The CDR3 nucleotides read TGTGCCAGTAGTATAAAGGACAGAAGGAACACTGAAGCTTTCTTT. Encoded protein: CASSIKDRRNTEAFF.

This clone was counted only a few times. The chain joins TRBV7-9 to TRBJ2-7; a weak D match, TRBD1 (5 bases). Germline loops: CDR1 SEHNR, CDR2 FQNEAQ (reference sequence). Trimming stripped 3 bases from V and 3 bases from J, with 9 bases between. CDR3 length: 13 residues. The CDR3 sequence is CASSFGADYEQYF. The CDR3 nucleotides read TGTGCCAGCAGCTTTGGGGCCGACTACGAGCAGTACTTC.

CDR3 sequence (DNA): TGTGCCAGCAGTTTGAACAGGGGGCGCAATCAGCCCCAGCATTTT. Protein sequence: CASSLNRGRNQPQHF. This chain uses TRBV28 with TRBJ1-5, with 9 nucleotides matching TRBD1. Unmatched junction bases numbered 2, after V lost 3 bases and J lost 2 bases. The V gene's germline CDR1 is MDHEN and CDR2 SYDVKM. This CDR3 is 15 amino acids long.

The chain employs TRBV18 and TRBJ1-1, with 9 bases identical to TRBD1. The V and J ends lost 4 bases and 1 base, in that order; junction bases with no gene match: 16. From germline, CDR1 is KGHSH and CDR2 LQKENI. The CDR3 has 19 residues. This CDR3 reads CASSLTGTGSISGNTEAFF. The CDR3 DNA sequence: TGTGCCAGCTCACTAACCGGGACAGGGTCCATTAGTGGGAACACTGAAGCTTTCTTT.

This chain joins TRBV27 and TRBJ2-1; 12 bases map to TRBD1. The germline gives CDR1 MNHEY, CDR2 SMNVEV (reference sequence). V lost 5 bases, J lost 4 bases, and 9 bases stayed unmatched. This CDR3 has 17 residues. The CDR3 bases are TGTGCCAGCAGTAACCCCCGGGACAGGGGGCTGTACAATGAGCAGTTCTTC. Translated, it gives CASSNPRDRGLYNEQFF.

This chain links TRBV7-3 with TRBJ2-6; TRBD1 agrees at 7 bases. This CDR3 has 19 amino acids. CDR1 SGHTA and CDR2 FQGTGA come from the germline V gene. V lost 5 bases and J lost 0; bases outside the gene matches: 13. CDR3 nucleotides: TGTGCCAGCAGCCCGTCGGTAGGGGGCTTCCCCTCTGGGGCCAACGTCCTGACTTTC. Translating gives CASSPSVGGFPSGANVLTF.

CDR3 coding DNA: TGTGCCAGTAGTATAGTGGAACATCGGGGGGTTGGCTACAATGAGCAGTTCTTC. Its translation is CASSIVEHRGVGYNEQFF. The chain couples TRBV19 to TRBJ2-1; TRBD2 agrees at 7 bases. CDR1 and CDR2 from the germline V gene are LNHDA and SQIVND (reference sequence). The CDR3 length is 18 residues. Trimming removed 1 base from V and 3 bases from J; junction bases left unmatched: 12.

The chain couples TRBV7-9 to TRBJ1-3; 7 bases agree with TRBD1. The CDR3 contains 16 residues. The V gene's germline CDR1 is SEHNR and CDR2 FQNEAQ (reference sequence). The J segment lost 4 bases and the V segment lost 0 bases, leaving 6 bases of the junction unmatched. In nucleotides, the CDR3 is TGTGCCAGCAGCTTAGCGCGAGGGGGCTTCGGAAACACCATATATTTT. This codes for CASSLARGGFGNTIYF. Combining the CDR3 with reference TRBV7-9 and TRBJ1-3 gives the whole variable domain DTGVSQNPRHKITKRGQNVTFRCDPISEHNRLYWYRQTLGQGPEFLTYFQNEAQLEKSRLLSDRFSAERPKGSFSTLEIQRTEQGDSAMYLCASSLARGGFGNTIYFGEGSWLTVV.

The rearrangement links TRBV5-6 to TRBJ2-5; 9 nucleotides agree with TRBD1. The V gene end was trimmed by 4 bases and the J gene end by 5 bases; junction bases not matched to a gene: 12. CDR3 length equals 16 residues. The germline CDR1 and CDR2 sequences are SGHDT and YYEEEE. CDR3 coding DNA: TGTGCCAGCAGCCTTAGGACAGGGGAGAGTTGGGAGACCCAGTACTTC. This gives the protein CASSLRTGESWETQYF.

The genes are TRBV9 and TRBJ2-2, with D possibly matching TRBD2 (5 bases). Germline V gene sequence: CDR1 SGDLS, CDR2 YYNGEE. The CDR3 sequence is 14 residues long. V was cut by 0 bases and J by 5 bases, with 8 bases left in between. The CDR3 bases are TGTGCCAGCAGCGTAGGTGGAGGAACCGGGGAGCTGTTTTTT. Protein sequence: CASSVGGGTGELFF. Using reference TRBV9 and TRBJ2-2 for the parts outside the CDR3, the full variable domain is DSGVTQTPKHLITATGQRVTLRCSPRSGDLSVYWYQQSLDQGLQFLIQYYNGEERAKGNILERFSAQQFPDLHSELNLSSLELGDSALYFCASSVGGGTGELFFGEGSRLTVL.

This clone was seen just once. This chain's CDR3 is CASSHHQGRATDTQYF. In DNA, the CDR3 is TGTGCCAGCAGCCATCACCAGGGTCGGGCAACAGATACGCAGTATTTT. The chain links TRBV11-2 to TRBJ2-3, with D tentatively TRBD1 (5 bases). The germline gives CDR1 SGHAT, CDR2 FQNNGV. CDR3 size: 16 residues. The V gene lost 5 bases and the J gene lost 3 bases, with 18 bases spanning the gap. The full variable domain, rest sourced from reference TRBV11-2 and TRBJ2-3, is EAGVAQSPRYKIIEKRQSVAFWCNPISGHATLYWYQQILGQGPKLLIQFQNNGVVDDSQLPKDRFSAERLKGVDSTLKIQPAKLEDSAVYLCASSHHQGRATDTQYFGPGTRLTVL.

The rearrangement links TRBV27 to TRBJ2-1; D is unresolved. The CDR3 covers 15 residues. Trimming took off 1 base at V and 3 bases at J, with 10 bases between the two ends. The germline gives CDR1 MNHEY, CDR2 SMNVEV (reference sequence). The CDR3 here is CASSLFLDYYNEQFF. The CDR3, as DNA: TGTGCCAGCAGTTTATTTCTAGATTACTACAATGAGCAGTTCTTC.

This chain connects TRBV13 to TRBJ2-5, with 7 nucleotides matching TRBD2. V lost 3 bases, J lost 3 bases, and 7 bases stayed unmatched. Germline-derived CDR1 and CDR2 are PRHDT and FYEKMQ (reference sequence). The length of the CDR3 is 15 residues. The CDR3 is CASSFRGGSEETQYF. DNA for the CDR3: TGTGCCAGCAGCTTCCGCGGGGGATCGGAAGAGACCCAGTACTTC.

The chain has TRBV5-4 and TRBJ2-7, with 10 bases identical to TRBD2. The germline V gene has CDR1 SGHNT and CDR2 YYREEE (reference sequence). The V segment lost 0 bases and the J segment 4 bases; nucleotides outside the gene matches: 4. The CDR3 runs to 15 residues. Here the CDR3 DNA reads TGTGCCAGCAGCTTGGTGGCTAGCGGGAGTTACGAGCAGTACTTC. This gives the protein CASSLVASGSYEQYF. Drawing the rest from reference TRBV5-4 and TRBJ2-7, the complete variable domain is ETGVTQSPTHLIKTRGQQVTLRCSSQSGHNTVSWYQQALGQGPQFIFQYYREEENGRGNFPPRFSGLQFPNYSSELNVNALELDDSALYLCASSLVASGSYEQYFGPGTRLTVT.

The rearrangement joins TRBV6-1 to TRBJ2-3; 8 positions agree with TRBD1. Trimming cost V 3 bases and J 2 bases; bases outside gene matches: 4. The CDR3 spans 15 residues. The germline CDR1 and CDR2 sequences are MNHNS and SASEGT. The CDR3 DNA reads TGTGCCAGCAGTGAGGACAGGGAAATCACAGATACGCAGTATTTT. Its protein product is CASSEDREITDTQYF.

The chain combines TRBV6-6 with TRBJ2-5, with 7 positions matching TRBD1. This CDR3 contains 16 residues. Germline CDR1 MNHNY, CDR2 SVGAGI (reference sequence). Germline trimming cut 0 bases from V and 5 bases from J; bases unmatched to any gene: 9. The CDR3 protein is CASSYSRGGLVETQYF. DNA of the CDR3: TGTGCCAGCAGTTACTCGAGAGGGGGCCTCGTTGAGACCCAGTACTTC.

Written as DNA, the CDR3 is TGCGCCAGCAGCACCATGGACAGCGACAGCTCCTATAATTCACCCCTCCACTTT. It yields the protein CASSTMDSDSSYNSPLHF. The rearrangement links TRBV5-1 to TRBJ1-6, with D possibly being TRBD1 (6 bases). This CDR3 has 18 amino acids. V was pared by 4 bases and J by 0 bases, with 17 bases between. Germline CDR1 SGHRS, CDR2 YFSETQ.

This chain's CDR3 is CASSLTGGYEQYF. The CDR3 DNA reads TGTGCCAGCAGCTTGACAGGGGGATACGAGCAGTACTTC. This chain connects TRBV11-1 to TRBJ2-7, with TRBD1 identical over 9 bases. The CDR3 contains 13 residues. CDR1 and CDR2 from the germline V gene are SGHAT and FQDESV (reference sequence). With 3 bases clipped from V and 4 bases from J, the junction kept 1 base outside the gene matches.

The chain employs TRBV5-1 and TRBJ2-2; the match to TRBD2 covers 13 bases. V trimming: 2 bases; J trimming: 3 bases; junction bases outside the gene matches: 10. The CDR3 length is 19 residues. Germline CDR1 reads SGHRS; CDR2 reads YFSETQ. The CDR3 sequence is CASSFMAHGLAGDTGELFF. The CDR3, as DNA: TGCGCCAGCAGCTTCATGGCTCACGGACTAGCGGGGGACACCGGGGAGCTGTTTTTT.

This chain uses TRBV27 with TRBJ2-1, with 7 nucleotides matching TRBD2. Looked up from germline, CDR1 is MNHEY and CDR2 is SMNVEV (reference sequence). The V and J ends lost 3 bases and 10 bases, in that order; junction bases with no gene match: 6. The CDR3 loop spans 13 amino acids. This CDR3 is CASSFGGRGEQFF. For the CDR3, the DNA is TGTGCCAGCAGTTTTGGCGGGAGAGGGGAGCAGTTCTTC.

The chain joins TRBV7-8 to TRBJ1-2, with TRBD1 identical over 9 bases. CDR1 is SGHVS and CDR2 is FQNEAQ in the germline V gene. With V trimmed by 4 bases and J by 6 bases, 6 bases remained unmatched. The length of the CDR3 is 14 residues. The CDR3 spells CASSSGTGRDGYTF. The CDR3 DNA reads TGTGCCAGCAGCTCGGGGACAGGGAGGGATGGCTACACCTTC.

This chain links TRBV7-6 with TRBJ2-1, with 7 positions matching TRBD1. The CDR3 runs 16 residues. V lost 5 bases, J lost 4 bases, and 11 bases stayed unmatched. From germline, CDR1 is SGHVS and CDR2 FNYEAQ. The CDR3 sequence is CASSRVTGTEYNEQFF. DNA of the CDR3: TGTGCCAGCAGCCGCGTAACCGGGACAGAATACAATGAGCAGTTCTTC.

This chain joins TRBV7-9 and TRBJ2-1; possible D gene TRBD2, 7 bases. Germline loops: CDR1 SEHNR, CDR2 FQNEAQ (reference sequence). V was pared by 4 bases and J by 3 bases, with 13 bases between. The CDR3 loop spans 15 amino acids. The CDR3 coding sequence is TGTGCCAGCAGCTCCGAGGGAGGGGGCTACAATGAGCAGTTCTTC. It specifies CASSSEGGGYNEQFF.

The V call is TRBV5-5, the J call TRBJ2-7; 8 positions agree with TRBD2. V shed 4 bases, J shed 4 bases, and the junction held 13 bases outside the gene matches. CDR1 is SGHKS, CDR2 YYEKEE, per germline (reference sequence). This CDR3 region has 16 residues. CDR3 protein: CASSPTRAGASYEQYF. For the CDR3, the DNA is TGTGCCAGCAGCCCTACTCGAGCGGGAGCGAGTTACGAGCAGTACTTC.

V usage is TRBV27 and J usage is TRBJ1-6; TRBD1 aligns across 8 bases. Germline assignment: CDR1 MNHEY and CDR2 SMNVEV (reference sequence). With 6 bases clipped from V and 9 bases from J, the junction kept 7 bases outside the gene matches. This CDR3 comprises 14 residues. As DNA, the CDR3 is TGTGCCAGCAGGTCAGGGGGCGCCGGTTCACCCCTCCACTTT. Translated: CASRSGGAGSPLHF.